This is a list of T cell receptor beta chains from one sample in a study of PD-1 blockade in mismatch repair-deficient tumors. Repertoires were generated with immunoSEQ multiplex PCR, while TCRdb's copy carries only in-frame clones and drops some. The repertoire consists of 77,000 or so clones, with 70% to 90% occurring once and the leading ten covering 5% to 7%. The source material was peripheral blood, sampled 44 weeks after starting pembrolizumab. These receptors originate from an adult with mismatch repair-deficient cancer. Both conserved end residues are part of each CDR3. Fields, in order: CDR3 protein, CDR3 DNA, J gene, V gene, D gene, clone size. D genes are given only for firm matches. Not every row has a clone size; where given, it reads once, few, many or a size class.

CASSYSTVEAFF	TGTGCCAGCAGTTACTCGACAGTTGAAGCTTTCTTT	TRBJ1-1	TRBV6-6	.	.
CALAGIGQFF	TGTGCCCTAGCGGGAATTGGGCAGTTCTTC	TRBJ2-1	TRBV7-9	TRBD2	.
CASSQEYLSGANVLTF	TGCGCCAGCAGCCAAGAATATCTATCTGGGGCCAACGTCCTGACTTTC	TRBJ2-6	TRBV4-3	.	.
CATSEAGRPYGYTF	TGTGCCACCAGCGAGGCGGGACGGCCATATGGCTACACCTTC	TRBJ1-2	TRBV15	.	few
CASSPSTDRSYGYTF	TGTGCCAGCAGCCCTTCTACGGACAGGAGCTATGGCTACACCTTC	TRBJ1-2	TRBV7-9	TRBD1	few
CASSRSSRNTIYF	TGTGCCAGTAGTAGGAGCAGCAGAAACACCATATATTTT	TRBJ1-3	TRBV19	.	.
CASNVQGAAHEQYF	TGCGCCAGCAATGTACAGGGGGCGGCCCACGAGCAGTACTTC	TRBJ2-7	TRBV5-1	TRBD1	.
CASSLGVTGTGGGYTF	TGTGCCAGCAGCTTGGGGGTTACCGGGACAGGTGGTGGCTACACCTTC	TRBJ1-2	TRBV5-4	TRBD1	.
CASSQGSGGAETQYF	TGCGCCAGCAGCCAAGGGTCCGGGGGCGCAGAGACCCAGTACTTC	TRBJ2-5	TRBV4-1	.	.
CASSLYRGQPQHF	TGTGCCAGCAGCTTGTACAGGGGACAGCCCCAGCATTTT	TRBJ1-5	TRBV5-4	TRBD1	.
CASSPAETQYF	TGTGCCAGCTCTCCCGCAGAGACCCAGTACTTC	TRBJ2-5	TRBV18	.	once
CASSLGGNYGYTF	TGTGCCAGCAGTCTAGGGGGGAACTATGGCTACACCTTC	TRBJ1-2	TRBV6-5	.	.
CASSYGTAPGGYTF	TGTGCCAGCAGCTATGGGACCGCCCCTGGGGGCTACACCTTC	TRBJ1-2	TRBV7-3	.	.
CASSVVDGAQFF	TGTGCCAGCAGCGTAGTTGATGGGGCTCAGTTCTTC	TRBJ2-1	TRBV9	.	once
CASSVGLGWADTQYF	TGTGCCAGCAGCGTAGGCCTGGGATGGGCAGATACGCAGTATTTT	TRBJ2-3	TRBV9	.	.